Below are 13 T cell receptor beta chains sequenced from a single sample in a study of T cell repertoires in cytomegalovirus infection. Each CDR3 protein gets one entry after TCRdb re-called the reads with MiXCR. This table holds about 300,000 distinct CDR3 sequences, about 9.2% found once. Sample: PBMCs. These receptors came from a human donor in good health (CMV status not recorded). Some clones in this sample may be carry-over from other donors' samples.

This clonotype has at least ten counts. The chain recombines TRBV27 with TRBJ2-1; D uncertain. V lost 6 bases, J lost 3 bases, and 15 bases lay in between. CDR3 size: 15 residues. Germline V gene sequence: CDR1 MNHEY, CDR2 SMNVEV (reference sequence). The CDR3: CASRVGPPDYNEQFF. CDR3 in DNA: TGTGCCAGCAGGGTTGGACCCCCAGACTACAATGAGCAGTTCTTC.

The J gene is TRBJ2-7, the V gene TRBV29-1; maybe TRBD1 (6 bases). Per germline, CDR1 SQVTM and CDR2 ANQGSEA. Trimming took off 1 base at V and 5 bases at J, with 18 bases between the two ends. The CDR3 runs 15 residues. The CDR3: CSVEVATGGLHEQYF. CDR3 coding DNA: TGCAGCGTTGAAGTTGCGACAGGCGGGCTTCACGAGCAGTACTTC.

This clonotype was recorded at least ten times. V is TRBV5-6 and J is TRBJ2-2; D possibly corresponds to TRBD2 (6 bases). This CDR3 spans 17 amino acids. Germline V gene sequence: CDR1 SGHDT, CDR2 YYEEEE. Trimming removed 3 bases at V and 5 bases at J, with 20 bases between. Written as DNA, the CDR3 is TGTGCCAGCAGCTCCGGGACTGCCCCTCCGAGGACCGGGGAGCTGTTTTTT. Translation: CASSSGTAPPRTGELFF.

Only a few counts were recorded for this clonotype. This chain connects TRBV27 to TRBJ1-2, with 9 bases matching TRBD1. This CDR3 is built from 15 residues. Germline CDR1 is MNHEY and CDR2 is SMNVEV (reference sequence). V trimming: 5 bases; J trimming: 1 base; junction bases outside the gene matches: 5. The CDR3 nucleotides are TGTGCCAGCAGTACCCCGGGACAGGGTAACTATGGCTACACCTTC. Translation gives CASSTPGQGNYGYTF.

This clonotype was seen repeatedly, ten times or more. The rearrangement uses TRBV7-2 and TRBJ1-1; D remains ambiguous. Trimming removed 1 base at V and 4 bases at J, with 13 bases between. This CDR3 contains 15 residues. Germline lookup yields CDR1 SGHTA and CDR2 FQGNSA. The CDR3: CASSLVQLGSTEAFF. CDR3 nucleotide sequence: TGTGCCAGCAGCTTAGTCCAACTGGGAAGCACTGAAGCTTTCTTT.

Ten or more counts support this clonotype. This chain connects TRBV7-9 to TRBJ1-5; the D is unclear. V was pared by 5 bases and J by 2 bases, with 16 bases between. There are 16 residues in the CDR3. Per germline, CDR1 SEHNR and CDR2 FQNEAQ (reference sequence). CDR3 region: CASSPTAGAGNQPQHF. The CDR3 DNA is TGTGCCAGCAGCCCCACCGCGGGAGCTGGCAATCAGCCCCAGCATTTT.

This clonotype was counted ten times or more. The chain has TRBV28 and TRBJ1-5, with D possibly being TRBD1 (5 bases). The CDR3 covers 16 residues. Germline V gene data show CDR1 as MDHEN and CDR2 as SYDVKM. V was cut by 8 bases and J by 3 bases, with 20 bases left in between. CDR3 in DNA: TGTGCCAGCCTAACCCCAGGTCCCGGGGCCAATCAGCCCCAGCATTTT. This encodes CASLTPGPGANQPQHF.

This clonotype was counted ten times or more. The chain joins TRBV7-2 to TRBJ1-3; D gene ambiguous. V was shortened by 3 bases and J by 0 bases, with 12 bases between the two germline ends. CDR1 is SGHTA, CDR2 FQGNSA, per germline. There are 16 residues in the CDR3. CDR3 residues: CASSFGIGASGNTIYF. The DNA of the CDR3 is TGTGCCAGCAGCTTTGGTATCGGAGCCTCTGGAAACACCATATATTTT.

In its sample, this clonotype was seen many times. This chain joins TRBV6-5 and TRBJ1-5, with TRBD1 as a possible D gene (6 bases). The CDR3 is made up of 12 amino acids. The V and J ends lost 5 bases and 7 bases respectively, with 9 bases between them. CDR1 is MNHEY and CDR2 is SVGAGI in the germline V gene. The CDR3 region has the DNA TGTGCCAGCAGTGCACAGGGCCAGCCCCAGCATTTT. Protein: CASSAQGQPQHF.

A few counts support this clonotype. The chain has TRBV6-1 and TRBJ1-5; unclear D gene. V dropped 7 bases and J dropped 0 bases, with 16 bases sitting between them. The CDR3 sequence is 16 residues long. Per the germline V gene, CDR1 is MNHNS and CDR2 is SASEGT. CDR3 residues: CASTLAAGNSNQPQHF. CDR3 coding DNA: TGTGCCAGCACCTTGGCAGCTGGTAATAGCAATCAGCCCCAGCATTTT.

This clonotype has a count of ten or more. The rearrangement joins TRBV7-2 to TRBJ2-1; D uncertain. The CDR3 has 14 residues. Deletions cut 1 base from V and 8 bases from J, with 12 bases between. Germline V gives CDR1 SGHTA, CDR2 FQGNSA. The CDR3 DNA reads TGTGCCAGCAGCTTAGTGGGTTTAGCCTATGAGCAGTTCTTC. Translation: CASSLVGLAYEQFF.

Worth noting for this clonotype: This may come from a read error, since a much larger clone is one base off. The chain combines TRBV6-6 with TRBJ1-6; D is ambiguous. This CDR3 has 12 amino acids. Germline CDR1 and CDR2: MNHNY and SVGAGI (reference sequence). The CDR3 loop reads CASSYGGSPLYF. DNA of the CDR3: TGTGCCAGCAGTTACGGCGGTTCACCCCTCTACTTT.

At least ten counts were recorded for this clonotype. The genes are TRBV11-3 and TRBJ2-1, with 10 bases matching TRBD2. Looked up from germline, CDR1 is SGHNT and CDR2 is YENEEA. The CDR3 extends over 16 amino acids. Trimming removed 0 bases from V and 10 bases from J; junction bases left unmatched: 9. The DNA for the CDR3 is TGTGCCAGCAGCTTAGATCGGGAGCGGGGGGGCCGGGAGCAGTTCTTC. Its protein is CASSLDRERGGREQFF.